Presented here are 23 T cell receptor beta chains from one specimen sequenced in a study of Graves' ophthalmopathy and Graves' hyperthyroidism. RNA transcripts yielded amplified TCR beta CDR3 regions. Scientists carried out first-round RT-PCR using HTBI primers and then a second-round multiplex PCR. TCRdb redid the calling of the multiplex PCR reads with MiXCR, one entry per CDR3 protein. The table records hundreds of thousands of distinct CDR3 sequences, roughly 21% of them present only once. The sequencing input was peripheral blood. These receptors all come from a woman younger than 35 with stable Graves' hyperthyroidism.

This clonotype has only a few counts. No DNA is shown, since the ends of the CDR3 on it are uncertain; the CDR3 is the one TCRdb lists. This rearrangement joins TRBV6-5 to TRBJ2-2; the listed D gene, TRBD2, was not tested against the DNA. The CDR3 region is 17 residues in length, termini included. The germline CDR1 and CDR2 sequences are MNHEY and SVGAGI. CDR3 amino acids: CASSYRWASGNTGELCF.

This clonotype was seen many times. V is TRBV30 and J is TRBJ2-2; 13 bases are a match to TRBD2. Germline assignment: CDR1 GTSNPN and CDR2 SVGIG (reference sequence). This CDR3 comprises 15 residues. The junction had 1 base not matched to a gene; V was cut back by 0 bases and J by 6 bases. CDR3 residues: CAWSVLAGGPGELFF. The CDR3 DNA is TGTGCCTGGAGTGTACTAGCGGGAGGGCCCGGGGAGCTGTTTTTT.

The J gene is TRBJ1-2, the V gene TRBV20-1, with 9 bases matching TRBD1. The CDR3 extends over 15 amino acids. Germline CDR1 DFQATT, CDR2 SNEGSKA (reference sequence). V lost 5 bases to trimming and J lost 5 bases; unmatched junction nucleotides: 12. The chain's CDR3 is CSALDRGNFWYGYTF. The CDR3 DNA is TGCAGTGCTTTGGACAGGGGAAATTTCTGGTATGGCTACACCTTC.

CDR3 loop: CARNRTGSEETQYF. In DNA, the CDR3 is TGTGCCAGAAACCGGACAGGCTCCGAAGAGACCCAGTACTTC. This chain uses TRBV6-1 with TRBJ2-5, with TRBD1 matching 7 bases. The CDR3 extends over 14 amino acids. The germline gives CDR1 MNHNS, CDR2 SASEGT. The trim removed 9 bases at V and 3 bases at J, leaving 10 bases unmatched.

This chain links TRBV11-1 with TRBJ1-3, with 8 bases fitting TRBD1. CDR3 size: 17 residues. Germline V gene sequence: CDR1 SGHAT, CDR2 FQDESV (reference sequence). Trimming at V came to 4 bases and at J to 0 bases, leaving 8 bases not matched to a gene. Here the CDR3 reads CASSYGTGGRSGNTIYF. CDR3 nucleotide sequence: TGTGCCAGCAGCTACGGGACAGGAGGTCGCTCTGGAAACACCATATATTTT.

This sequence joins TRBV5-1 and TRBJ2-7; 10 bases line up with TRBD1. The germline gives CDR1 SGHRS, CDR2 YFSETQ. This CDR3 contains 14 residues. After removal of 0 bases from V and 6 bases from J, the junction contained 3 bases not matched to a gene. CDR3 nucleotides: TGCGCCAGCAGCTTGGTGGGACAGGGGCGCGAGCAGTACGTC. Amino acids: CASSLVGQGREQYV.

This clonotype has a count of ten or more. This chain uses TRBV5-1 with TRBJ2-7; D unresolved. Looked up from germline, CDR1 is SGHRS and CDR2 is YFSETQ. This CDR3 region has 15 residues. The V end was cut by 0 bases, the J end by 2 bases, with 12 bases between. CDR3 loop: CASSLAYGRPYEQYF. The CDR3 DNA reads TGCGCCAGCAGCTTGGCCTACGGGCGACCCTACGAGCAGTACTTC. The full variable domain, with the rest looked up from reference TRBV5-1 and TRBJ2-7, is KAGVTQTPRYLIKTRGQQVTLSCSPISGHRSVSWYQQTPGQGLQFLFEYFSETQRNKGNFPGRFSGRQFSNSRSEMNVSTLELGDSALYLCASSLAYGRPYEQYFGPGTRLTVT.

The table lists this clonotype with many counts. This chain connects TRBV7-2 to TRBJ2-7; no reliable D call. Germline V gene data show CDR1 as SGHTA and CDR2 as FQGNSA. CDR3 length equals 14 residues. Trimming took 2 bases from V and 8 from J, leaving 16 bases between them. The CDR3 DNA is TGTGCCAGCAGCTTACGGCTCCAGTCGGTACAGCAGTACTTC. It codes for CASSLRLQSVQQYF.

V gene TRBV3-1 combines with J gene TRBJ2-7; weak D call: TRBD2 (6 bases). Germline values: CDR1 LGHDT, CDR2 YNNKEL (reference sequence). The CDR3 loop spans 15 amino acids. V was clipped by 1 base and J by 4 bases, with 14 bases between them. The chain's CDR3 is CASSQAGLALYEQYF. The CDR3 nucleotides read TGTGCCAGCAGCCAAGCGGGACTCGCGTTGTACGAGCAGTACTTC.

The chain recombines TRBV6-2 or TRBV6-3 with TRBJ1-2; no clear D gene. Germline V gives CDR1 MNHEY, CDR2 SVGEGT. Trimming left V 8 bases short and J 0 bases short, with 10 bases between. The CDR3 totals 13 residues. CDR3 coding DNA: TGTGCCAGCGAGGCCGGAGCTAACTATGGCTACACCTTC. Protein product: CASEAGANYGYTF.

Only a few counts were recorded for this clonotype. The genes are TRBV15 and TRBJ2-1; no definite D call. Germline V gene lookup returns CDR1 LNHNV and CDR2 YYDKDF (reference sequence). The ends were cut back, 0 bases at V and 3 bases at J, with 9 bases in the middle. This CDR3 comprises 15 residues. CDR3 protein: CATSRDAGFYNEQFF. The CDR3 region has the DNA TGTGCCACCAGCAGAGATGCTGGATTCTACAATGAGCAGTTCTTC.

The table lists this clonotype with many counts. The chain is built from TRBV6-5 and TRBJ1-6; D unclear. The CDR3 is 15 amino acids. Germline V gene sequence: CDR1 MNHEY, CDR2 SVGAGI. V was cut by 6 bases and J by 6 bases, with 15 bases left in between. CDR3 sequence: CASSPTRAANSPLHF. CDR3 sequence (DNA): TGTGCCAGCAGCCCAACCCGGGCCGCTAATTCACCCCTCCACTTT.

This clonotype turned up a few times. The genes are TRBV30 and TRBJ1-1, with D perhaps TRBD1 (5 bases). CDR3 size: 11 residues. V was clipped by 7 bases and J by 3 bases, with 9 bases between them. CDR1 and CDR2 from the germline V gene are GTSNPN and SVGIG (reference sequence). The CDR3 protein is CAFAGHTEAFF. CDR3 DNA sequence: TGTGCCTTCGCGGGGCACACTGAAGCTTTCTTT.

This clonotype was seen repeatedly, ten times or more. The junction departs from germline at one end; a sequencing error may be responsible. The CDR3 DNA is TGCGCCAGCAGCCAAGATGAATCGAACACTGAAGCTTTCTTT. Translation: CASSQDESNTEAFF. The rearrangement joins TRBV4-2 to TRBJ1-1; D gene ambiguous. Germline CDR1 reads LGHNA; CDR2 reads YNFKEQ. CDR3 length: 14 amino acids.

Concerning this clonotype: A much larger clonotype is one base distant, so this may be a read error. No conserved phenylalanine or tryptophan is present at the end of the CDR3, so a read error is the likely explanation. This chain uses TRBV6-4 with TRBJ1-1; no definite D call. The CDR3 is 14 residues long. Germline V gene sequence: CDR1 MRHNA, CDR2 SNTAGT. The V end lost 5 bases, the J end lost 1 base, and 11 bases lay between the germline ends. CDR3 loop: CASSYQTENTEAFL. DNA of the CDR3: TGTGCCAGCAGTTACCAGACGGAGAACACTGAAGCTTTCCTT.

This clonotype was detected ten times or more. V is TRBV7-2 and J is TRBJ2-4; 8 bases align to TRBD2. With V trimmed by 3 bases and J by 9 bases, 10 bases remained unmatched. The CDR3 spans 15 residues. CDR1 SGHTA and CDR2 FQGNSA come from the germline V gene. The CDR3, as DNA: TGTGCCAGCAGCTTTGTCGTAGCGGGATCCGGCATTCAGTACTTC. Protein sequence: CASSFVVAGSGIQYF. Full variable domain (remainder filled in from reference TRBV7-2 and TRBJ2-4): GAGVSQSPSNKVTEKGKDVELRCDPISGHTALYWYRQSLGQGLEFLIYFQGNSAPDKSGLPSDRFSAERTGGSVSTLTIQRTQQEDSAVYLCASSFVVAGSGIQYFGAGTRLSVL.

The chain links TRBV6-1 to TRBJ2-7; 8 bases match TRBD2. Trimming at V came to 6 bases and at J to 3 bases, leaving 10 bases not matched to a gene. Germline CDR1 and CDR2: MNHNS and SASEGT. The CDR3 is made up of 15 amino acids. The CDR3 loop is CASRGLGGGRYEQYF. The CDR3 DNA reads as TGTGCCAGCAGGGGACTAGGGGGAGGGCGCTACGAGCAGTACTTC.

The chain recombines TRBV30 with TRBJ1-2, with unresolved D. The V gene's germline CDR1 is GTSNPN and CDR2 SVGIG (reference sequence). With 5 bases removed from V and 4 bases from J, the gap between germline ends came to 14 bases. The CDR3 is 13 residues long. The CDR3 region is CAWDVVAGYGYTF. The CDR3 region has the DNA TGTGCCTGGGACGTTGTAGCAGGCTATGGCTACACCTTC.

The V and J genes are TRBV12-3 or TRBV12-4 and TRBJ1-6; 7 positions agree with TRBD1. V lost 5 bases to trimming and J lost 7 bases; unmatched junction nucleotides: 8. The CDR3 totals 15 residues. CDR3 residues: CASSRGQAPNSPLHF. The CDR3 DNA reads as TGTGCCAGCAGTAGAGGACAGGCTCCGAATTCACCCCTCCACTTT.

At least ten counts were recorded for this clonotype. This sequence joins TRBV7-2 and TRBJ1-5; D call uncertain. CDR3 length equals 15 residues. Trimming cost V 0 bases and J 2 bases, with 8 bases left between them. CDR1 is SGHTA, CDR2 FQGNSA, per germline. The DNA for the CDR3 is TGTGCCAGCAGCTTAGCGCTTGGGGGCAATCAGCCCCAGCATTTT. The encoded protein is CASSLALGGNQPQHF.

This clonotype was seen at least ten times. The chain employs TRBV24-1 and TRBJ2-3; TRBD2 agrees at 12 bases. V lost 3 bases, J lost 1 base, and 4 bases stayed unmatched. Germline V gives CDR1 KGHDR, CDR2 SFDVKD. The length of the CDR3 is 17 residues. CDR3 loop: CATSDQRLAGGTDTQYF. The CDR3 region has the DNA TGTGCCACCAGTGATCAACGACTAGCGGGAGGCACAGATACGCAGTATTTT.

For this clonotype: Just one base apart from a much larger clone, this may be a read error. The chain links TRBV29-1 to TRBJ1-1; D is uncertain. There are 11 residues in the CDR3. CDR1 is SQVTM and CDR2 is ANQGSEA in the germline V gene. CDR3 in amino acids: CSVARNTEACF. CDR3 nucleotide sequence: TGCAGCGTTGCCAGGAACACTGAAGCTTGCTTT.

A word on this clonotype: A much larger clone lies one base from this, so it may be a read error. The V call is TRBV6-1, the J call TRBJ2-5; TRBD2 agrees at 7 bases. Germline CDR1 and CDR2: MNHNS and SASEGT. The CDR3 is 15 residues long. CDR3 in amino acids: CASSEAGGNQDTQYF. The CDR3 DNA is TGTGCCAGCAGTGAAGCCGGGGGGAACCAAGATACCCAGTACTTC.